This record concerns one TCR beta chain sequence. At the DNA level, this CDR3 is encoded by other sequences in the same sample as well. The V end was cut by 0 bases, the J end by 3 bases, with 4 bases between. The CDR3 spans 14 residues. The V gene's germline CDR1 is SGHRS and CDR2 YFSETQ. The data belong to a study of blood T cell repertoires in COVID-19. Profiling relied on immunoSEQ multiplex PCR, and the TCRdb table lists in-frame clones only, not all of them. The table has around 450,000 clones, approximately 90% seen once. Sequencing used PBMCs or T cells enriched from blood (not recorded which). The J gene is TRBJ1-6, the V gene TRBV5-1, with no clear D. The source is a woman between 18 and 30 years old who had recovered from COVID-19. DNA for the CDR3: TGCGCCAGCAGCTTGGACAGCTATAATTCACCCCTCCACTTT. Amino acid sequence: CASSLDSYNSPLHF.